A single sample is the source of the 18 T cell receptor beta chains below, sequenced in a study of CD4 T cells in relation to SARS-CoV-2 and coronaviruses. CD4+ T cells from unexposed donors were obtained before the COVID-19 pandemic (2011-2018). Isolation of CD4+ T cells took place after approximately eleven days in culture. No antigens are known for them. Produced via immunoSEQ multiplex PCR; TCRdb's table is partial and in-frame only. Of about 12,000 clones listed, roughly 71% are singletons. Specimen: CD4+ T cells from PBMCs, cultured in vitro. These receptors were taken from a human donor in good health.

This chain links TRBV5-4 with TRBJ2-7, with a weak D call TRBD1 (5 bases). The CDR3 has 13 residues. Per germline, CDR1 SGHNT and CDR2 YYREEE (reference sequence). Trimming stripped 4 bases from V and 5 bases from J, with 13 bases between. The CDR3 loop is CASSKQGSDEQYF. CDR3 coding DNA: TGTGCCAGCAGCAAGCAGGGAAGCGACGAGCAGTACTTC.

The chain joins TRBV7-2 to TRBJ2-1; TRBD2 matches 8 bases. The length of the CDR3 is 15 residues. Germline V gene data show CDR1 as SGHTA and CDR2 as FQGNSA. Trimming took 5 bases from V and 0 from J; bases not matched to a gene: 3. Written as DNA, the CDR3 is TGTGCCAGCAGCAGGGGACTAGGCTCCTACAATGAGCAGTTCTTC. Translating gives CASSRGLGSYNEQFF.

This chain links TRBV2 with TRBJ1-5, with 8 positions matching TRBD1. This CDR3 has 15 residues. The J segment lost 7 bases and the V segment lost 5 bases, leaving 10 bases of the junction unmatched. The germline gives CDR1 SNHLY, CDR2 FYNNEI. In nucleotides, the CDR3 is TGTGCCAGCAGTCCCAACGGACAGGGTCGCCAGCCCCAGCATTTT. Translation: CASSPNGQGRQPQHF.

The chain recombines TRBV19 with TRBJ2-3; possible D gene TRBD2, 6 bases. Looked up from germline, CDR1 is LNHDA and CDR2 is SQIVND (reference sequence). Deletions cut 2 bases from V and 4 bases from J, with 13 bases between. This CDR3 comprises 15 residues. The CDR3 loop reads CASSIRAASADTQYF. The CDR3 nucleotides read TGTGCCAGTAGTATAAGGGCGGCTAGCGCAGATACGCAGTATTTT.

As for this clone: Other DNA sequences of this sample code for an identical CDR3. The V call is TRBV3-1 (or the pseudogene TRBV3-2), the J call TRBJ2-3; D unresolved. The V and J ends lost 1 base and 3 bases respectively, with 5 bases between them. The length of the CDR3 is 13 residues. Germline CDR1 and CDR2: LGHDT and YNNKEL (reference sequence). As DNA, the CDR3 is TGTGCCAGCAGCCAAGGTGGGACAGATACGCAGTATTTT. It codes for CASSQGGTDTQYF.

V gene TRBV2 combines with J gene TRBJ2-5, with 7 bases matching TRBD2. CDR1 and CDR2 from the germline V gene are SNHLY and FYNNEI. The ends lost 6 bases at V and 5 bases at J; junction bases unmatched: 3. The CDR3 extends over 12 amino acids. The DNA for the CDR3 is TGTGCCAGCAGGGGAGGGGTGGAGACCCAGTACTTC. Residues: CASRGGVETQYF.

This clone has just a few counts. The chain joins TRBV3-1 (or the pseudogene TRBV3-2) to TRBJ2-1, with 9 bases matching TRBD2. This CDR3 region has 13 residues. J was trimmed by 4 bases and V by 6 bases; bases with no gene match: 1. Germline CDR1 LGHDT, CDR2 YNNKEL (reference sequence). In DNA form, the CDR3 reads TGTGCCAGCAGGGGACTAGCTTACAATGAGCAGTTCTTC. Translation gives CASRGLAYNEQFF.

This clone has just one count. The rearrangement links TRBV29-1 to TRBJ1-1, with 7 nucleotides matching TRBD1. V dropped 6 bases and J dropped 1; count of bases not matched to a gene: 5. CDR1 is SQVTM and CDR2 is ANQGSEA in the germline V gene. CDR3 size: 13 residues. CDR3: CSVRTGPNTEAFF. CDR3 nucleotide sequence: TGCAGCGTCCGGACAGGACCGAACACTGAAGCTTTCTTT.

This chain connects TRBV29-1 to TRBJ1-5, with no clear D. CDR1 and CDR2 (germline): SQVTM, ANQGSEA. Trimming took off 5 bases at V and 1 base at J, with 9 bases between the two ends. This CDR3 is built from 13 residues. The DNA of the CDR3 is TGCAGCGTTCAAGGGTCCAGCAATCAGCCCCAGCATTTT. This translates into CSVQGSSNQPQHF.

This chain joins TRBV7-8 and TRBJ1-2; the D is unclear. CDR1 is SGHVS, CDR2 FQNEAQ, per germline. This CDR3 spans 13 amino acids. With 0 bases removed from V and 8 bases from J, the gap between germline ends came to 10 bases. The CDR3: CASSLAFDTGYTF. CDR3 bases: TGTGCCAGCAGCTTAGCGTTTGATACGGGCTACACCTTC.

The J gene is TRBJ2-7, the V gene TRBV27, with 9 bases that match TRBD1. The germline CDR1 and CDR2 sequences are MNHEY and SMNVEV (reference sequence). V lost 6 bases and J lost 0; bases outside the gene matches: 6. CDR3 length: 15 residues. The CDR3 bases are TGTGCCAGCAGCACAGGGGGCACATTCTCCTACGAGCAGTACTTC. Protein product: CASSTGGTFSYEQYF.

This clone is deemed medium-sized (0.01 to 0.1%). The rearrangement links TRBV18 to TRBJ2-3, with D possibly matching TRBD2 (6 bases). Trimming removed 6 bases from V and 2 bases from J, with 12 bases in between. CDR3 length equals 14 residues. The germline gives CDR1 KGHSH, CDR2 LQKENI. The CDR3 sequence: CASSRRGSTDTQYF. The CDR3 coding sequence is TGTGCCAGCTCGCGGAGGGGTTCCACAGATACGCAGTATTTT.

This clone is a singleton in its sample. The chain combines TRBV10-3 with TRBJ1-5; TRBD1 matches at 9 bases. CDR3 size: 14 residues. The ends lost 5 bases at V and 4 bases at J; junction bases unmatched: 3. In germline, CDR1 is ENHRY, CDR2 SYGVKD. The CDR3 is CAISRDRENQPQHF. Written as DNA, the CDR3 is TGTGCCATCAGTCGGGACAGGGAGAATCAGCCCCAGCATTTT.

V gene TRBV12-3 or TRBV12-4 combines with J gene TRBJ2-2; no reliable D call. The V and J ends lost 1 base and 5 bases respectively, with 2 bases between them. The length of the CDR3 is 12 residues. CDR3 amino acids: CASSLETGELFF. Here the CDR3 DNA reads TGTGCCAGCAGTTTAGAAACCGGGGAGCTGTTTTTT.

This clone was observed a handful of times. CDR3 protein: CASSLRGTYEQYF. The CDR3 DNA is TGTGCCAGCAGCTTACGGGGAACCTACGAGCAGTACTTC. The rearrangement links TRBV5-4 to TRBJ2-7, with D possibly TRBD2 on 5 matching bases. The CDR3 covers 13 residues. V was pared by 2 bases and J by 2 bases, with 8 bases between. Germline CDR1 and CDR2: SGHNT and YYREEE (reference sequence).

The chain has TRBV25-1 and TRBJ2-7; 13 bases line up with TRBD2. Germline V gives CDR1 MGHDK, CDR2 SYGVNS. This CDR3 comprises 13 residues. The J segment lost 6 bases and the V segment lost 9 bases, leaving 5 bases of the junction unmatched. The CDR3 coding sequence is TGTGCCAGTGGACTAGCGGGAGCGGGCGAGCAGTACTTC. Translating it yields CASGLAGAGEQYF.

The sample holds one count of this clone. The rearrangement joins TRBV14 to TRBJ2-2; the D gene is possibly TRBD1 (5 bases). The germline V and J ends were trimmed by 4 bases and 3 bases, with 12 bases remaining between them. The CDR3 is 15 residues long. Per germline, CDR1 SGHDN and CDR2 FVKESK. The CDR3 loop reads CASSLSGLDTGELFF. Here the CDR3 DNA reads TGTGCCAGCAGCCTCTCAGGGTTGGACACCGGGGAGCTGTTTTTT.

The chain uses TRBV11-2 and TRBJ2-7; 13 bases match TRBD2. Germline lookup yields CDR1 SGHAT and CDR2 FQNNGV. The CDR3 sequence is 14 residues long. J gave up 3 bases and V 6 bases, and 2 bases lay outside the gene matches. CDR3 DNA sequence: TGTGCCAGCAGATGGACTAGCGGGAGCTACGAGCAGTACTTC. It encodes CASRWTSGSYEQYF.